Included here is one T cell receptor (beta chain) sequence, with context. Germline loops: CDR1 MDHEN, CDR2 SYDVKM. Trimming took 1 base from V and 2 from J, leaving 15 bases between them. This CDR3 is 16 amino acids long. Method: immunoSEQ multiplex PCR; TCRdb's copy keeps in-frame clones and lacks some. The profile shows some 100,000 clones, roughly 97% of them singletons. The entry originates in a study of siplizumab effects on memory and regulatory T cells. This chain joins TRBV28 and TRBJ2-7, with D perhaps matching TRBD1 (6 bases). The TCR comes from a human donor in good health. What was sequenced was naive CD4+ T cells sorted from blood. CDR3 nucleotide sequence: TGTGCCAGCAGTTTATTCGGCAGGGGAGCACCCTACGAGCAGTACTTC. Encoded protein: CASSLFGRGAPYEQYF.